This TCR beta chain was identified during a study of CD8 T cells in Susac syndrome. The authors carried out high-throughput sequencing of TCR beta. They applied it to CD8+ and CD4+ T cells obtained from blood. Findings and limits, study-wide: The number of individuals included in the study's TCR sequencing and HLA analysis was acknowledged as relatively small.

After extraction with the RNeasy kit, roughly 0.5 to 1 ug of the RNA was reverse transcribed using random hexamers. TCRdb used MiXCR to reprocess the immunoSEQ multiplex PCR reads, holding one entry per CDR3 protein. The sample yields approximately 190,000 distinct CDR3 sequences, around 93% seen once. V was pared by 2 bases and J by 7 bases, with 2 bases of the junction left unmatched. The CDR3 totals 13 residues. Germline V gene data show CDR1 as SGHRS and CDR2 as YFSETQ. With respect to this clonotype: What it binds is unknown.

The source is a human donor in good health. The sequenced material came from CD4+ T cells from PBMCs. The chain has TRBV5-1 and TRBJ1-1, with 10 bases aligning to TRBD1. The CDR3 here is CASSFWTGGEAFF. The CDR3 DNA sequence: TGCGCCAGCAGCTTCTGGACAGGGGGTGAAGCTTTCTTT.